The 22 T cell receptor beta chains presented below share a single source sample, sequenced in a study of blood T cell repertoires in COVID-19. The data were produced by immunoSEQ multiplex PCR, yet TCRdb's version contains in-frame clones alone and is incomplete. The repertoire includes 90,000 to 120,000 clones, more than 60% of them detected once, and 20% to 25% sits in the top ten. The sample comprised peripheral blood. The receptors derive from a man aged 65 to 79 with active or convalescent COVID-19.

The chain joins TRBV3-1 (or the pseudogene TRBV3-2) to TRBJ1-3; tentative D call: TRBD1 (5 bases). V lost 1 base and J 1 base, leaving 8 bases between the germline ends. Germline V gene sequence: CDR1 LGHDT, CDR2 YNNKEL (reference sequence). CDR3 length: 15 residues. CDR3 sequence: CASSQGQGSGNTIYF. As DNA, the CDR3 is TGTGCCAGCAGCCAAGGCCAGGGTTCTGGAAACACCATATATTTT.

V gene TRBV21-1 combines with J gene TRBJ2-1; the table's D call, TRBD2, was not checked against the DNA. TRBV21-1 is shown as a pseudogene. The CDR3 extends over 18 amino acids. The CDR3 loop is CASSNGSSGGLSYNEQFF. The CDR3, as DNA: TGTGCCAGCAGCAATGGCTCTAGCGGGGGGCTCTCCTACAATGAGCAGTTCTTC.

The J gene is TRBJ2-7, the V gene TRBV5-1, with 15 bases that match TRBD2. Germline V gene sequence: CDR1 SGHRS, CDR2 YFSETQ. V lost 3 bases and J lost 1; bases outside the gene matches: 8. The CDR3 is 18 residues long. The CDR3 loop is CASSSGLAGGPRSYEQYF. The CDR3 DNA is TGCGCCAGCAGCTCCGGACTAGCGGGAGGGCCACGGTCCTACGAGCAGTACTTC.

This clone occurred once. The rearrangement uses TRBV6-1 and TRBJ2-6; D is unclear. Germline V lookup: CDR1 MNHNS, CDR2 SASEGT. The CDR3 has 18 amino acids. Trimming took 2 bases from V and 1 from J, leaving 15 bases between them. CDR3 nucleotides: TGTGCCAGCAGTGAATCTATCGGCAGAGGATCTGGGGCCAACGTCCTGACTTTC. This sequence encodes CASSESIGRGSGANVLTF.

The chain uses TRBV14 and TRBJ2-1; D is uncertain. The CDR3 runs to 17 residues. Germline V gene lookup returns CDR1 SGHDN and CDR2 FVKESK. Trimming left V 0 bases short and J 4 bases short, with 16 bases between. As DNA, the CDR3 is TGTGCCAGCAGCCAAGATAATCTCTTGGCCTTTTACAATGAGCAGTTCTTC. It is translated as CASSQDNLLAFYNEQFF. Using reference TRBV14 and TRBJ2-1 for the parts outside the CDR3, the full variable domain is EAGVTQFPSHSVIEKGQTVTLRCDPISGHDNLYWYRRVMGKEIKFLLHFVKESKQDESGMPNNRFLAERTGGTYSTLKVQPAELEDSGVYFCASSQDNLLAFYNEQFFGPGTRLTVL.

The chain has TRBV5-1 and TRBJ1-5; tentative D call: TRBD1 (5 bases). This CDR3 is 14 amino acids long. Per germline, CDR1 SGHRS and CDR2 YFSETQ. Trimming stripped 4 bases from V and 3 bases from J, with 11 bases between. The CDR3 coding sequence is TGCGCCAGCAGCCCGGGGGACCCCAATCAGCCCCAGCATTTT. It encodes CASSPGDPNQPQHF. The full variable domain, completed using reference TRBV5-1 and TRBJ1-5, is KAGVTQTPRYLIKTRGQQVTLSCSPISGHRSVSWYQQTPGQGLQFLFEYFSETQRNKGNFPGRFSGRQFSNSRSEMNVSTLELGDSALYLCASSPGDPNQPQHFGDGTRLSIL.

The V call is TRBV7-2, the J call TRBJ1-2; D is uncertain. Between the trimmed V and J ends, which lost 1 base and 10 bases, there was a span of 10 bases. Germline CDR1 is SGHTA and CDR2 is FQGNSA. The CDR3 sequence is 12 residues long. CDR3 nucleotide sequence: TGTGCCAGCAGCTTAGTCGGGGTGGACTACACCTTC. Its translation is CASSLVGVDYTF.

The V call is TRBV9, the J call TRBJ2-1; no clear D. The CDR3 length is 15 residues. V was shortened by 4 bases and J by 5 bases, with 16 bases between the two germline ends. Per the germline V gene, CDR1 is SGDLS and CDR2 is YYNGEE. CDR3 protein: CASSLHPTNNNEQFF. The CDR3 nucleotides are TGTGCCAGCAGCTTACACCCCACCAATAACAATGAGCAGTTCTTC. Combining the CDR3 with reference TRBV9 and TRBJ2-1 gives the whole variable domain DSGVTQTPKHLITATGQRVTLRCSPRSGDLSVYWYQQSLDQGLQFLIQYYNGEERAKGNILERFSAQQFPDLHSELNLSSLELGDSALYFCASSLHPTNNNEQFFGPGTRLTVL.

The chain recombines TRBV19 with TRBJ2-7, with a tentative D call TRBD2 (5 bases). With 7 bases removed from V and 2 bases from J, the gap between germline ends came to 9 bases. Germline-derived CDR1 and CDR2 are LNHDA and SQIVND (reference sequence). The CDR3 length is 12 residues. For the CDR3, the DNA is TGTGCCAGTAAAGGGAGACCCTACGAGCAGTACTTC. Amino acid sequence: CASKGRPYEQYF.

This clone showed up just a few times. This chain uses TRBV2 with TRBJ2-3, with D possibly TRBD2 on 5 matching bases. The CDR3 totals 14 residues. Per the germline V gene, CDR1 is SNHLY and CDR2 is FYNNEI. V lost 10 bases, J lost 1 base, and 15 bases lay in between. The CDR3 nucleotides read TGTGCCACCGATTACTCGAGGGGCACAGATACGCAGTATTTT. Encoded protein: CATDYSRGTDTQYF. The variable domain in full, with the rest retrieved from reference TRBV2 and TRBJ2-3, is EPEVTQTPSHQVTQMGQEVILRCVPISNHLYFYWYRQILGQKVEFLVSFYNNEISEKSEIFDDQFSVERPDGSNFTLKIRSTKLEDSAMYFCATDYSRGTDTQYFGPGTRLTVL.

The count of this clone is one. The chain combines TRBV27 with TRBJ2-2; 12 nucleotides align to TRBD1. The CDR3 is made up of 14 amino acids. Per the germline V gene, CDR1 is MNHEY and CDR2 is SMNVEV (reference sequence). V lost 8 bases, J lost 5 bases, and 3 bases stayed unmatched. The CDR3 DNA sequence: TGTGCCAGCTGGGACAGGGGGCGGACCGGGGAGCTGTTTTTT. Protein product: CASWDRGRTGELFF.

This clone came up a few times. The chain joins TRBV5-6 to TRBJ1-2; no clear D gene. The CDR3 covers 16 residues. With 4 bases removed from V and 3 bases from J, the gap between germline ends came to 19 bases. Germline CDR1 is SGHDT and CDR2 is YYEEEE. DNA of the CDR3: TGTGCCAGCAGCCCGCGGAGTCGCCCCTTGGACTATGGCTACACCTTC. This encodes CASSPRSRPLDYGYTF.

The rearrangement uses TRBV28 and TRBJ2-7, with D possibly matching TRBD1 (6 bases). The CDR3 is 13 amino acids. The germline V gene has CDR1 MDHEN and CDR2 SYDVKM. V was pared by 7 bases and J by 7 bases, with 17 bases between. DNA for the CDR3: TGTGCCAGCAAGGGTTTACAGGGAAGGGAGCAGTACTTC. This sequence encodes CASKGLQGREQYF.

The V gene is TRBV2, the J gene TRBJ2-5; D is perhaps TRBD1 (6 bases). The CDR3 is 14 residues long. Germline V lookup: CDR1 SNHLY, CDR2 FYNNEI. Trimming stripped 0 bases from V and 7 bases from J, with 12 bases between. This CDR3 is CASSEALQGGTQYF. DNA of the CDR3: TGTGCCAGCAGTGAAGCGCTACAGGGCGGGACCCAGTACTTC.

This clone was detected ten times or more. The chain uses TRBV27 and TRBJ2-7; D possibly corresponds to TRBD2 (6 bases). The CDR3 has 18 amino acids. V was pared by 5 bases and J by 3 bases, with 26 bases between. Germline lookup yields CDR1 MNHEY and CDR2 SMNVEV (reference sequence). The CDR3 DNA is TGTGCCAGCAGTGGAGGAAGGCCAAAGGAGGGTTACTACTACGAGCAGTACTTC. The encoded protein is CASSGGRPKEGYYYEQYF.

The V gene is TRBV9, the J gene TRBJ1-1; D uncertain. The CDR3 is made up of 14 amino acids. Germline CDR1 SGDLS, CDR2 YYNGEE. V dropped 4 bases and J dropped 1 base, with 11 bases sitting between them. The chain's CDR3 is CASSKQPENTEAFF. The CDR3 region has the DNA TGTGCCAGCAGCAAACAGCCAGAGAACACTGAAGCTTTCTTT.

The rearrangement joins TRBV6-1 to TRBJ2-2; unclear D gene. The germline gives CDR1 MNHNS, CDR2 SASEGT. Trimming removed 1 base from V and 4 bases from J, with 16 bases in between. The CDR3 is 17 residues long. CDR3 in DNA: TGTGCCAGCAGTGAAGAGATAGAGATAACGGGCACCGGGGAGCTGTTTTTT. This sequence encodes CASSEEIEITGTGELFF.

The DNA of the CDR3 is TGTGCCAGCAGCATGAACATCCATAGCAATCAGCCCCAGCATTTT. It codes for CASSMNIHSNQPQHF. The J gene is TRBJ1-5, the V gene TRBV5-5; no clear D. Germline V gives CDR1 SGHKS, CDR2 YYEKEE (reference sequence). The CDR3 consists of 15 residues. Between the trimmed V and J ends, which lost 4 bases and 0 bases, there was a span of 11 bases.

The chain is built from TRBV7-2 and TRBJ1-3; D remains ambiguous. Trimming removed 3 bases at V and 4 bases at J, with 13 bases between. CDR1 and CDR2 (germline): SGHTA, FQGNSA. This CDR3 spans 15 amino acids. CDR3 sequence: CASSLSPGTGNTIYF. CDR3 nucleotides: TGTGCCAGCAGCTTGTCCCCAGGCACGGGAAACACCATATATTTT.

This clone showed up just a few times. V is TRBV5-1 and J is TRBJ1-6; the match to TRBD1 covers 9 bases. J was trimmed by 7 bases and V by 4 bases; bases with no gene match: 3. The CDR3 is made up of 14 amino acids. The germline V gene encodes CDR1 SGHRS and CDR2 YFSETQ. This CDR3 reads CASSPGQGNSPLHF. DNA for the CDR3: TGCGCCAGCAGCCCCGGACAGGGGAATTCACCCCTCCACTTT. Variable domain in full (rest from reference TRBV5-1 and TRBJ1-6): KAGVTQTPRYLIKTRGQQVTLSCSPISGHRSVSWYQQTPGQGLQFLFEYFSETQRNKGNFPGRFSGRQFSNSRSEMNVSTLELGDSALYLCASSPGQGNSPLHFGNGTRLTVT.

The gene calls are TRBV25-1 and TRBJ1-6; D remains unclear. The germline V gene has CDR1 MGHDK and CDR2 SYGVNS. The V and J ends lost 10 bases and 6 bases respectively, with 16 bases between them. The CDR3 consists of 14 residues. For the CDR3, the DNA is TGTGCCACCTCATTCCGGGAGGTTAATTCACCCCTCCACTTT. This sequence encodes CATSFREVNSPLHF. Complete variable domain (other parts from reference TRBV25-1 and TRBJ1-6): EADIYQTPRYLVIGTGKKITLECSQTMGHDKMYWYQQDPGMELHLIHYSYGVNSTEKGDLSSESTVSRIRTEHFPLTLESARPSHTSQYLCATSFREVNSPLHFGNGTRLTVT.

The chain uses TRBV28 and TRBJ1-2; the match to TRBD1 covers 8 bases. The length of the CDR3 is 16 residues. Germline-derived CDR1 and CDR2 are MDHEN and SYDVKM. V dropped 6 bases and J dropped 6; count of bases not matched to a gene: 15. CDR3 in DNA: TGTGCCAGCAGCTCCCTCTTGACAGGGGCAACTAATGGCTACACCTTC. It codes for CASSSLLTGATNGYTF.